This note documents a single T cell receptor (beta chain) sequence. Antigen: not known. This specimen belongs to a study of PD-1 blockade in classical Hodgkin lymphoma. General observations from the study: Lower baseline TCR diversity marked trial partial responders and progressors.

Data came from immunoSEQ multiplex PCR; TCRdb stores just in-frame clones and leaves some out. The data contain roughly 140,000 clones, around four fifths of them singletons. Germline loops: CDR1 SGHVS, CDR2 FNYEAQ. The CDR3 is made up of 13 amino acids. Between the trimmed V and J ends, which lost 2 bases and 6 bases, there was a span of 10 bases. Each and every patient relapsed after autologous stem cell transplantation, and patients got differing brentuximab vedotin exposure. The sequence derives from a human donor with classical Hodgkin lymphoma. The specimen was peripheral blood mononuclear cells (PBMCs), collected before the second cycle of nivolumab. The rearrangement links TRBV7-6 to TRBJ1-1; D uncertain. The CDR3 loop is CASSLRPGAEAFF. For the CDR3, the DNA is TGTGCCAGCAGCTTACGGCCGGGAGCTGAAGCTTTCTTT.